The TCR beta chain under discussion was sequenced for a study of cytomegalovirus exposure and HLA in healthy donors (dated by TCRdb to 2015 to 2018). Concerning the study at large: In an earlier analysis of under 750 of the donors, 250 to 350 Gb of sequence data and roughly 100 million unique TCR beta sequences from roughly 180 million T cells were reported. The aim of the study was to test whether cataloging public T cell receptors could identify signatures of past pathogen exposure. On average, over 200,000 unique TCR beta nucleotide sequences were sequenced per donor among 350 to 400 genotyped donors of the cohort, with 15% to 20% of those sequences being non-productive. All discovery cohort repertoires had been generated using a single sequencing platform. Alongside the repertoire data, information on donor age, sex, ethnicity and CMV serostatus was compiled. Of the approximately 400 genotyped donors, 81% were placed in the genetic ancestry cluster associated with self-reported Caucasian donors. Roughly five DR-DQ haplotypes were treated as single units for association and clustering because of strong linkage in the cohort. The study combined high-throughput TCR immunosequencing, statistical association of individual TCRs with disease status, and machine learning to predict cytomegalovirus infection status. An earlier analysis of more than 450 of the donors used high-throughput TCR beta sequencing to judge whether each TCR beta V gene segment behaved as functional or pseudogenic. Using immunosequencing, the study profiled T cell repertoires from some 670 subjects and related those repertoires to cytomegalovirus serostatus. Class I and class II HLA loci were covered by the typing at four-digit resolution. Typing coverage differed by locus: A, B, C, DRB1 and DQB1 were typed in about 629-640 donors, DQA1 in roughly 510, DPA1 in some 570, and DPB1 in just under 490. In a later analysis, previously published TCR beta repertoires from 666 donors were re-analyzed and high-resolution HLA genotyping was added so that TCR occurrence patterns could be studied. Along with the roughly 700-subject first cohort, a separate validation cohort of 120 different subjects was used. A later genetic analysis took genome-wide SNP genotypes for about 65% of the 666 donors and used that subset as a discovery cohort. Rather than using new phenotypic data, the later analysis identified candidate immune exposures from TCR beta sequences and from how often those sequences occurred across donors. About 300 gigabases of sequencing data and tens of millions of unique TCR sequences were included in an early release covering under 650 HLA-typed donors.

Notes on this clone: The clone's antigen remains unknown. Per-base quality was not reported, and no clone a single base away is much larger than it.

Paper-wide results and their limitations: The sequencing pipeline was judged likely to have produced a cluster of highly shared sequence variants as a technical artifact. Some IMGT-functional V segments, including TRBV6-2 and TRBV6-3, could not be distinguished by the 87-base-pair reads and were therefore excluded. A total of about 180 TCR beta chains were listed by the study as associated with cytomegalovirus. V-gene and J-gene trimming of TCR beta chains was associated with a missense DCLRE1C variant in a later genetic analysis, and the association was replicated in an independent cohort. A later analysis reported that several top co-occurrence clusters appeared linked to parvovirus B19, influenza, CMV and Epstein-Barr virus. A further reported finding was that TCR beta sequences accurately predicted the HLA-A and HLA-B alleles for most subjects in the first cohort. The cohort was sequenced for TCR beta chains only, and without alpha or paired-chain data the features that could be detected were limited. Linkage disequilibrium might explain the correlated functional status among segregating V segments, but an unknown experimental factor could not be excluded. In an earlier analysis of some 540 of the donors, most TCR beta V segments appeared in productive rearrangements about 90% or about 30% of the time, broadly matching IMGT annotations. Strong co-occurrence of HLA alleles, especially DR and DQ, made assigning TCR associations to individual alleles difficult. According to the authors, the approach could potentially be generalized to other disease states and immunological phenotypes. Most TCR sequences were seen in very few donors, while some public TCRs were found in many individuals. According to a later analysis, most CMV-associated TCR beta chains appeared to be HLA-restricted, and the HLA associations seemed to be driven largely by CMV exposure. A later analysis associated 15,000 to 20,000 TCR beta sequences with specific HLA alleles at a false discovery rate of 0.05. Because some donors lacked HLA typing at each locus, the association tests relied only on the typed subset. The earlier analysis of almost 600 of the donors excluded approximately 15 rarely observed V segments, including chromosome 9 orphons, because counts were too low. A later analysis found that HLA-associated TCR beta chains were more clonally expanded and had lower generation probabilities than equally common non-associated chains. Immune exposure information for the cohort was limited to CMV serostatus. Roughly uniform sequencing depth across donors was assumed in presence/absence analyses, although this assumption may not hold. Compared with the approximately 710-donor mean, donors in an Asian-associated ancestry cluster had fewer N-insertions in productive TCRs, according to a later genetic analysis. A few of the identified cytomegalovirus-associated TCR beta chains were confirmed in vitro to be specific for cytomegalovirus antigens. The classifier was reported to diagnose cytomegalovirus status with high specificity and sensitivity in both the original cohort and the validation cohort. A later analysis found that TCR association rates varied across HLA loci, with DRB1 alleles showing the most associated TCRs and HLA-C alleles the fewest.

The cohort comprised some 680 healthy bone marrow donors. At the time of sampling, every cohort member was nominally healthy, though immune exposures that went unrecorded were likely present. The donor tested CMV seropositive and was one of the 289 seropositive cohort members. Each donor provided a peripheral blood sample, and peripheral blood mononuclear cells were used for TCR beta sequencing. The Qiagen DNeasy Blood Extraction Kit was used to extract genomic DNA from the blood cell samples. The CDR3 numbers 17 residues from cysteine through phenylalanine. Left in the record is the CDR3 DNA by itself, 51 bases read in frame from the first base. The V end loses 3 bases and the J end loses 2 bases, and a stretch of 17 bases separates them. Via the germline V gene (reference sequence), CDR1 is SEHNR and CDR2 FQNEAQ. Library generation was performed with the immunoSEQ multiplex PCR assay. For the multiplex PCR, a mixture combining 60 forward primers for TCR Vbeta segments and 13 reverse primers for TCR Jbeta segments was used. A multiplex PCR assay on genomic DNA amplified the CDR3 region of rearranged TCR beta genes. The Illumina HiSeq System was used to sequence the amplified TCR beta libraries as 87-base-pair reads. In the source study's methods: A later analysis tallied 70 million to 100 million unique TCR beta chains across the 666 repertoires, and around 9.9 million of those chains were shared by two or more donors. To remove PCR and sequencing errors, raw reads were error-corrected and collapsed into unique sequences using a nearest-neighbor algorithm that merged closely related sequences. V, D and J gene segments were assigned by aligning CDR3 sequences to IMGT reference sequences. For a sequence to be retained, a match of at least six nucleotides to both a V gene segment and a J gene segment was required. Rearrangements were classified as productive when the CDR3 lacked stop codons and remained in frame with V and J, and all other rearrangements were classified as non-productive. Following IMGT convention, CDR3 was defined as the stretch from the second conserved V-encoded cysteine to the conserved J-encoded phenylalanine. The earlier analysis of some 550 of the donors excluded any sequence lacking an unambiguous match to a single V gene segment. An earlier analysis of a few hundred of the donors classified V segments as functional when productive rearrangements were above 56.7% and as segregating when the standard deviation between donors was above 5%. A statistical classification framework was developed to diagnose cytomegalovirus status using the catalog of TCR beta chain sequences. A later analysis assigned V and J genes by comparing TCR nucleotide sequences with IMGT/GENE-DB human TR gene sequences. The TCRdist pipeline was used in a later analysis to assign CDR3 sequences and most-parsimonious VDJ recombination scenarios. A later analysis defined each TCR beta chain by its CDR3 amino acid sequence plus V-gene family, and excluded reads lacking a unique V-gene family. As a way to deal with suspected cross-contamination and a sequencing artifact, a later analysis dropped 450 to 600 nucleotide sequences that were highly shared and had low generation probability. In a later analysis, a clonal expansion index was calculated for each public chain from normalized within-repertoire ranks of inferred template counts. Generation probabilities in a later analysis came from a VDJ recombination model fitted to out-of-frame rearrangements, and those results were checked against IGoR. In a later analysis, TCR-TCR, TCR-HLA and TCR-CMV co-occurrence was scored with hypergeometric tests, and a repertoire-size bias correction was applied to TCR pairs. To estimate false discovery rates, a later analysis permuted the HLA or CMV assignments 20 times. In a later analysis, co-occurring TCRs were grouped using DBSCAN, with TCRdist sequence similarity added in when clustering inside HLA-allele-positive subsets. Repertoires with fewer than 30,000 or more than 120,000 public chains were left out of co-occurrence clustering, as were a handful of repertoires with anomalous nucleotide sharing. The table comes from immuneACCESS by way of TCRdb, which keeps in-frame sequences with V and J called. Part of the clones is missing from these tables; in studies checked, under half for an unresolved V gene and the rest for unknown reasons. D and trimming come from the DNA, and the V and J calls and clone size come from that table. The sample records roughly 100,000 clones, roughly 76% of which are singletons. Clones ranked in the top ten supply 6.5% to 7% of the sample.

Rearrangement joined TRBV7-9 to TRBJ1-5; the D gene is perhaps TRBD1, from 5 matching bases. Sequences were obtained from PBMCs. This TCR was sampled from a man aged 25 to 40 in good health and CMV-seropositive. The CDR3 is CASSFIDRGDGNQPQHF. The sequence in DNA is TGTGCCAGCAGCTTTATAGACCGGGGGGACGGCAATCAGCCCCAGCATTTT.